Listed below are T cell receptor beta chains from one sample, sequenced in a study of CD8 T cells in ankylosing spondylitis. TCRdb redid the calling of the 5' RACE reads with MiXCR, one entry per CDR3 protein. The sample consists of more than 400,000 distinct CDR3 sequences, roughly 5.2% of them appearing once. The sequencing sample was made of blood, either unsorted or a sorted T cell fraction (not recorded which). The receptors were gathered from a male donor with ankylosing spondylitis. CDR3s include the opening cysteine and the closing phenylalanine or tryptophan. A D gene is named only where the DNA matches it firmly. Clone size is given for some rows only: seen once, a few or many times, or a class if the clone is expanded.

J | D | size | V | DNA | CDR3
TRBJ2-1 | NA | many | TRBV29-1 | TGCAGCGTTGACGGGGACTACAATGAGCAGTTCTTC | CSVDGDYNEQFF
TRBJ2-3 | TRBD1 | many | TRBV7-2 | TGTGCCAGCAGTCGTGCCCAGACAGGGTCTAGCACAGATACGCAGTATTTT | CASSRAQTGSSTDTQYF
TRBJ2-5 | TRBD1 | few | TRBV15 | TGTGCCACCAGCAGAGGCATGGGGACAGGGGAGACCCAGTACTTC | CATSRGMGTGETQYF
TRBJ1-1 | NA | many | TRBV11-1 | TGTGCCAGCAGCTTTACCTCGGCAGTTACTGAAGCTTTCTTT | CASSFTSAVTEAFF
TRBJ1-4 | NA | NA | TRBV4-1 | TGCGCCAGCAGCCAAGTAATTATGGGGAAACTGTTTTTT | CASSQVIMGKLFF
TRBJ2-7 | NA | few | TRBV30 | TGTGCCTGGAGTCCAGGGGTCCCCTACGAGCAGTACTTC | CAWSPGVPYEQYF
TRBJ1-2 | TRBD1 | many | TRBV4-3 | TGCGCCAGCAGCCATGGAGGACAGGGGTCGAATAGCTACACCTTC | CASSHGGQGSNSYTF
TRBJ2-1 | TRBD1 | NA | TRBV5-1 | TGCGCCAGCAGCGCCCTCCTCCAGGGGGCAGAGGAGTTCTTC | CASSALLQGAEEFF
TRBJ2-2 | NA | NA | TRBV11-2 | TGTGCCAGCAGCTCCGAGGGAGCTAACACCGGGGAGCTGTTTTTT | CASSSEGANTGELFF
TRBJ2-3 | NA | many | TRBV20-1 | TGCAGTGCTCACGACAGGCAGGTTAGCACAGATACGCAGTATTTT | CSAHDRQVSTDTQYF
TRBJ2-5 | NA | many | TRBV5-1 | TGCGCCAGCAGCTTTTTGCCTCAAGAGACCCAGTACTTC | CASSFLPQETQYF
TRBJ2-5 | NA | many | TRBV20-1 | TGCAGTGCCCTTCCCCGGGGCCAAGAGACCCAGTACTTC | CSALPRGQETQYF
TRBJ2-3 | TRBD2 | many | TRBV7-9 | TGTGCCAGCAGCTCTAGCAGCGGGAGAGGGGCAGATACGCAGTATTTT | CASSSSSGRGADTQYF
TRBJ2-7 | TRBD2 | NA | TRBV20-1 | TGCAGTGCTAGAGAACGGGGACTAGCAGTGAGAGAGCAGTACTTC | CSARERGLAVREQYF
TRBJ2-5 | TRBD2 | many | TRBV6-2/TRBV6-3 | TGTGCCAGCACCCGGGAGGGGGGCGAAGAGACCCAGTACTTC | CASTREGGEETQYF
TRBJ2-5 | NA | many | TRBV10-3 | TGTGCCATCAGTGTACGAATACAAGAGACCCAGTACTTC | CAISVRIQETQYF
TRBJ2-1 | TRBD2 | NA | TRBV20-1 | TGCAGTGCTGACCGACTAGCGGGGAGTTACAATGAGCAGTTCTTC | CSADRLAGSYNEQFF